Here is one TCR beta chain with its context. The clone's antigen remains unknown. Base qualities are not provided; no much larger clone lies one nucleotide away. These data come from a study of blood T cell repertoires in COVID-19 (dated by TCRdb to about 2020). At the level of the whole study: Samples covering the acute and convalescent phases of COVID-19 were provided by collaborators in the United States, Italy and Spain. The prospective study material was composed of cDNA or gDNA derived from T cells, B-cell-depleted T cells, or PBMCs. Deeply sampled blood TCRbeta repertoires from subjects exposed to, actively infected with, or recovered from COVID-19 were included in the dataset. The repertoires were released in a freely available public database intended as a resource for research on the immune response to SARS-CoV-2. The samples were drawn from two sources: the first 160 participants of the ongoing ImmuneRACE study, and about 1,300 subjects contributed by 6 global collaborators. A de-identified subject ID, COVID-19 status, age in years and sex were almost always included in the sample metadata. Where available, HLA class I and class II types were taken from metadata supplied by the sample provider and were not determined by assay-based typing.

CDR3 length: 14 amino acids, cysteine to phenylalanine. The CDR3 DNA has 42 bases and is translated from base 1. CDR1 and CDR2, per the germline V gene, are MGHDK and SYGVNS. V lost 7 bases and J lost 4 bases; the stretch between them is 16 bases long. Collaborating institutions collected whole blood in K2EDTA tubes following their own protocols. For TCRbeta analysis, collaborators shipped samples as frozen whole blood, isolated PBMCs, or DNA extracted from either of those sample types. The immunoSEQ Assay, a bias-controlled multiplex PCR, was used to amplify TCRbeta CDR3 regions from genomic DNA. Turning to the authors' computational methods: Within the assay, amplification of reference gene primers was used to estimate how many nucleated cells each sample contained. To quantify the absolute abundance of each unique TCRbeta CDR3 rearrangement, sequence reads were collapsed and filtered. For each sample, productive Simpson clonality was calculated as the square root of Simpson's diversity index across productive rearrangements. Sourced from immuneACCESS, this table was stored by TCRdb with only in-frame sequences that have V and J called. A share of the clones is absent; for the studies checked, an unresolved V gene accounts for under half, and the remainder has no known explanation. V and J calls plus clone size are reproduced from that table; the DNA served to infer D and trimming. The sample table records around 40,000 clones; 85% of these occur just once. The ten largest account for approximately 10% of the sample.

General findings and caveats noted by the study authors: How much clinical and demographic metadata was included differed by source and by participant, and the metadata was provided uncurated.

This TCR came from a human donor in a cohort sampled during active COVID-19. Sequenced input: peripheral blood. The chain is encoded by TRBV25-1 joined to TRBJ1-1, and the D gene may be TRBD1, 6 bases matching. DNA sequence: TGTGCCAGCACCCCCCTAGGGGGGGGCACTGAAGCTTTCTTT. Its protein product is CASTPLGGGTEAFF. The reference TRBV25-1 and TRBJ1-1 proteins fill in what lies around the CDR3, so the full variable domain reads EADIYQTPRYLVIGTGKKITLECSQTMGHDKMYWYQQDPGMELHLIHYSYGVNSTEKGDLSSESTVSRIRTEHFPLTLESARPSHTSQYLCASTPLGGGTEAFFGQGTRLTVV.